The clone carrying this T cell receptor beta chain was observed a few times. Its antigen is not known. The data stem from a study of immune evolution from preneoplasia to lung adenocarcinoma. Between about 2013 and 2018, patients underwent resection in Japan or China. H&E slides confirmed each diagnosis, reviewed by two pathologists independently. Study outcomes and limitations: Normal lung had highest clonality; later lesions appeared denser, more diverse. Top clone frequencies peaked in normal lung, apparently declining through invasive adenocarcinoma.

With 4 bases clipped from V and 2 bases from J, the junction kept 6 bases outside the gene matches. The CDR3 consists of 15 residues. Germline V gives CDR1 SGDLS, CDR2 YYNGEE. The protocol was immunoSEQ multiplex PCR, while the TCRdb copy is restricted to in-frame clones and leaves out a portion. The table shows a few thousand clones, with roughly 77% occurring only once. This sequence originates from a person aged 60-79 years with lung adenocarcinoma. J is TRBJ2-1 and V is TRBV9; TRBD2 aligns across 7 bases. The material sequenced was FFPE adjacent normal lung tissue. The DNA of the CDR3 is TGTGCCAGCAGCTCGAGCGGGGCGCCCTACAATGAGCAGTTCTTC. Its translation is CASSSSGAPYNEQFF. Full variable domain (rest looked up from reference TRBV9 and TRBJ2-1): DSGVTQTPKHLITATGQRVTLRCSPRSGDLSVYWYQQSLDQGLQFLIQYYNGEERAKGNILERFSAQQFPDLHSELNLSSLELGDSALYFCASSSSGAPYNEQFFGPGTRLTVL.